Reported below is one T cell receptor beta chain. Its antigen remains unidentified. This record belongs to a study of tumor and adjacent non-tumor tissue in lung cancer. Notes on the study in general: Significantly higher TCR diversity was found in tumor than normal lung.

The library came from three nested PCR rounds adapted from ARM-PCR protocols. TCRdb itself ran the multiplex PCR reads through MiXCR, one entry per CDR3 protein. The data hold 90,000 to 100,000 distinct CDR3 sequences, with 80% observed a single time. No cell sorting was done before RNA was extracted from the tissue. More than 3 cm separated this lung sample from the edge of the tumor. Donors were chemotherapy-naive, newly diagnosed lung cancer surgical patients in China, August–late 2014. What was sequenced was distant non-tumor lung tissue. The sequence was collected from a man between 60 and 75 years old with small cell lung cancer.

The CDR3 nucleotides are TGTGCAGGCTGGCGCGGACAAGAGACCCAGTACTTC. It specifies CAGWRGQETQYF. V is TRBV6-1 and J is TRBJ2-5; D is uncertain. Germline lookup yields CDR1 MNHNS and CDR2 SASEGT. There are 12 residues in the CDR3.